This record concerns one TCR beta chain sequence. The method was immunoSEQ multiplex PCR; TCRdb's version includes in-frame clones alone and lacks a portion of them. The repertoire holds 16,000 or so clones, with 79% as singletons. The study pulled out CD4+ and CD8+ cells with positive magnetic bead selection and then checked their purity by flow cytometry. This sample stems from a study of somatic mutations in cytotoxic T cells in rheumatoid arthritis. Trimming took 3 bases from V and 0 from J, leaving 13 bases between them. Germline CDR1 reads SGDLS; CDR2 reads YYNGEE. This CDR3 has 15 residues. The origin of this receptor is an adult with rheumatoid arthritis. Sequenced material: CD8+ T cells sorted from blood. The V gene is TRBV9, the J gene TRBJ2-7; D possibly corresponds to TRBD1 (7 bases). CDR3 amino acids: CASSGGDSPSYEQYF. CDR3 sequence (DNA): TGTGCCAGCAGCGGGGGGGACAGCCCCTCCTACGAGCAGTACTTC.